These 24 T cell receptor beta chains were all obtained from the same sample, sequenced in a study of T cell repertoires in cytomegalovirus infection (dated by TCRdb to the late 2010s). The sequencer listed for this sample is Illumina HiSeq 1500. Through fastp at Q25 and MiXCR, TCRdb rebuilt clones from the public reads, retaining in-frame beta chains. A single entry per CDR3 protein holds the most common genes and DNA from its merged rows. For this sample the table gives about 310,000 distinct CDR3 sequences, of which roughly 9.3% were detected only once. 2.5% of the sample goes to the ten largest clones. The sequenced material came from PBMCs. Receptor source: a human donor in good health (CMV status not recorded). Some clones in this sample may be carry-over from other donors' samples.

This clonotype was seen many times. The V gene is TRBV11-2, the J gene TRBJ2-7; 9 bases map to TRBD1. The germline V gene encodes CDR1 SGHAT and CDR2 FQNNGV. This CDR3 spans 17 amino acids. V shed 1 base and J 0 bases; nucleotides not matched to a gene: 7. This chain's CDR3 is CASSLGGDRALSYEQYV. For the CDR3, the DNA is TGTGCCAGCAGCTTAGGGGGGGACAGGGCCCTCTCCTACGAGCAGTACGTC.

The J gene is TRBJ1-1, the V gene TRBV10-1, with a tentative D call TRBD1 (6 bases). The germline V gene has CDR1 WNHNN and CDR2 SYGVQD (reference sequence). Trimming removed 5 bases from V and 6 bases from J, with 13 bases in between. This CDR3 contains 13 residues. The CDR3 protein is CASSPGVFAEAFF. CDR3 DNA: TGCGCCAGCAGTCCAGGGGTATTCGCTGAAGCTTTCTTT.

Many counts were recorded for this clonotype. V usage is TRBV5-1 and J usage is TRBJ2-1; 8 bases match TRBD1. The junction had 11 bases not matched to a gene; V was cut back by 5 bases and J by 4 bases. The CDR3 loop spans 16 amino acids. The germline V gene encodes CDR1 SGHRS and CDR2 YFSETQ. The CDR3 coding sequence is TGCGCCAGCAGTCTGGGGGCAGGGGGCTCTTACAATGAGCAGTTCTTC. Translating gives CASSLGAGGSYNEQFF.

Concerning this clonotype itself: A much larger clone lies one base from this, so it may be a read error. The rearrangement links TRBV4-1 to TRBJ1-1; D unclear. Trimming took 0 bases from V and 3 from J, leaving 20 bases between them. Per the germline V gene, CDR1 is MGHRA and CDR2 is YSYEKL. This CDR3 has 18 amino acids. The CDR3 nucleotides are TGCGCCAGCAGCCAAGAAGGGATTGGAGGAACGTGGGACACTGAAGCTTTCTTT. Protein: CASSQEGIGGTWDTEAFF.

This clonotype appeared many times. The genes are TRBV18 and TRBJ2-5; TRBD2 might be the D (6 bases). V shed 2 bases and J shed 9 bases, with 22 bases lying between them. Looked up from germline, CDR1 is KGHSH and CDR2 is LQKENI. This CDR3 has 16 amino acids. CDR3 in DNA: TGTGCCAGCTCACCAACCGGGGCAGCCGACCGGGGGTCCCAGTACTTC. Amino acid sequence: CASSPTGAADRGSQYF.

V and J are TRBV4-3 and TRBJ1-3; the D gene is possibly TRBD1 (6 bases). Germline V gene sequence: CDR1 LGHNA, CDR2 YSLEER. The CDR3 extends over 16 amino acids. Trimming removed 4 bases from V and 0 bases from J, with 13 bases in between. CDR3 nucleotides: TGCGCCAGCAGCCCGACTACAGGGAGCTCTGGAAACACCATATATTTT. The encoded protein is CASSPTTGSSGNTIYF.

This clonotype was counted many times. The chain is built from TRBV20-1 and TRBJ1-1; tentatively, D is TRBD1 (5 bases). The V gene lost 0 bases and the J gene lost 3 bases, with 14 bases spanning the gap. The CDR3 runs 15 residues. CDR1 is DFQATT and CDR2 is SNEGSKA in the germline V gene (reference sequence). CDR3 residues: CSARDWSRGDTEAFF. DNA of the CDR3: TGCAGTGCTAGAGATTGGTCTCGAGGGGACACTGAAGCTTTCTTT.

This clonotype was seen many times. The CDR3: CASSVMAPYTGELFF. CDR3 nucleotide sequence: TGTGCCAGCAGTGTGATGGCACCGTACACCGGGGAGCTGTTTTTT. This chain joins TRBV12-3 or TRBV12-4 and TRBJ2-2, with D hard to call. The CDR3 loop spans 15 amino acids. Trimming took 5 bases from V and 3 from J, leaving 13 bases between them.

This clonotype was observed at least ten times. CDR3 sequence (DNA): TGTGCCAGCAGCTTCGACACCAACACTGAAGCTTTCTTT. This translates into CASSFDTNTEAFF. The chain recombines TRBV7-6 with TRBJ1-1, with D unresolved. The ends were cut back, 3 bases at V and 2 bases at J, with 7 bases in the middle. CDR1 is SGHVS, CDR2 FNYEAQ, per germline. The CDR3 has 13 amino acids.

This clonotype was counted between two and nine times. The CDR3 reads CASSFGGYTGELFF. In DNA form, the CDR3 reads TGTGCCAGCAGTTTTGGGGGGTACACCGGGGAGCTGTTTTTT. This chain uses TRBV12-3 or TRBV12-4 with TRBJ2-2; D possibly corresponds to TRBD2 (6 bases). The V end lost 3 bases, the J end lost 3 bases, and 8 bases lay between the germline ends. The CDR3 covers 14 residues.

J is TRBJ2-5 and V is TRBV2, with D possibly being TRBD2 (5 bases). V was pared by 4 bases and J by 5 bases, with 11 bases between. CDR3 length: 13 residues. From germline, CDR1 is SNHLY and CDR2 FYNNEI. The CDR3, as DNA: TGTGCCAGCAGTGGATTGAGCGGCGAGACCCAGTACTTC. The encoded protein is CASSGLSGETQYF.

This chain connects TRBV20-1 to TRBJ1-6; D is perhaps TRBD1 (5 bases). Germline-derived CDR1 and CDR2 are DFQATT and SNEGSKA (reference sequence). V gave up 5 bases and J gave up 0 bases, with 17 bases separating them. The CDR3 runs to 17 residues. In nucleotides, the CDR3 is TGCAGTGCTCTCACCGGGACTCGAAGCTCCTATAATTCACCCCTCCACTTT. Amino acids: CSALTGTRSSYNSPLHF.

This clonotype has at least ten counts. The chain is built from TRBV28 and TRBJ1-4; the D is unclear. Trimming removed 7 bases from V and 7 bases from J, with 7 bases in between. The CDR3 covers 11 residues. Germline CDR1 and CDR2: MDHEN and SYDVKM. The CDR3 DNA reads as TGTGCCAGCACTGAGACTGAAAAACTGTTTTTT. It is translated as CASTETEKLFF.

In its sample, this clonotype was seen many times. The chain carries TRBV12-3 or TRBV12-4 and TRBJ1-6; D gene uncertain. This CDR3 has 13 residues. Trimming removed 5 bases at V and 8 bases at J, with 10 bases between. The CDR3 is CASSVKLDSPLHF. The CDR3 DNA reads as TGTGCCAGCAGTGTTAAGTTGGATTCACCCCTCCACTTT.

The gene calls are TRBV20-1 and TRBJ2-3, with TRBD2 as a possible D gene (7 bases). CDR1 is DFQATT and CDR2 is SNEGSKA in the germline V gene (reference sequence). V was cut by 6 bases and J by 1 base, with 17 bases left in between. The CDR3 is made up of 15 amino acids. The chain's CDR3 is CSASIGGDRTDTQYF. The CDR3 DNA follows: TGCAGTGCCTCCATAGGGGGGGACCGCACAGATACGCAGTATTTT.

This clonotype has ten or more counts. The V gene is TRBV6-5, the J gene TRBJ1-1; D not resolved. This CDR3 is 14 amino acids long. The V end lost 1 base, the J end lost 6 bases, and 12 bases lay between the germline ends. CDR1 is MNHEY, CDR2 SVGAGI, per germline. As DNA, the CDR3 is TGTGCCAGCAGTTACTTGGAAGGAAACTCTGAAGCTTTCTTT. It encodes CASSYLEGNSEAFF.

This clonotype was counted ten times or more. This chain connects TRBV20-1 to TRBJ1-1; weak D call: TRBD1 (5 bases). CDR1 is DFQATT and CDR2 is SNEGSKA in the germline V gene (reference sequence). Between the trimmed V and J ends, which lost 5 bases and 4 bases, there was a span of 17 bases. The CDR3 length is 14 residues. CDR3 bases: TGCAGTGCTCCCTCAGGGCTTTTGGCCACTGAAGCTTTCTTT. It translates to CSAPSGLLATEAFF.

This clonotype was picked up many times. This chain links TRBV7-2 with TRBJ2-5, with D perhaps matching TRBD1 (6 bases). The V and J ends lost 5 bases and 3 bases respectively, with 13 bases between them. This CDR3 is built from 14 residues. Germline CDR1 is SGHTA and CDR2 is FQGNSA. The CDR3 sequence is CASSPGTTKETQYF. The CDR3 bases are TGTGCCAGCAGCCCCGGGACAACCAAAGAGACCCAGTACTTC.

This clonotype was seen repeatedly, ten times or more. The chain has TRBV12-3 or TRBV12-4 and TRBJ1-2; 7 bases fit TRBD1. After removal of 2 bases from V and 6 bases from J, the junction contained 6 bases not matched to a gene. The CDR3 covers 14 residues. The CDR3: CASSLRQGGDGYTF. The CDR3 nucleotides read TGTGCCAGCAGTTTAAGACAGGGTGGTGATGGCTACACCTTC.

This chain joins TRBV6-4 and TRBJ2-2; the D gene could be TRBD1 or TRBD2 (5 bases each). This CDR3 comprises 16 residues. CDR1 and CDR2 (germline): MRHNA, SNTAGT. Trimming removed 7 bases from V and 2 bases from J, with 17 bases in between. Written as DNA, the CDR3 is TGTGCCAGCACGAGGGGCTCCAAAGCCAACACCGGGGAGCTGTTTTTT. The encoded protein is CASTRGSKANTGELFF.

This clonotype was observed many times. J is TRBJ2-7 and V is TRBV7-9; D is undetermined. The germline V gene has CDR1 SEHNR and CDR2 FQNEAQ (reference sequence). This CDR3 comprises 8 residues. Here the CDR3 DNA reads TGTGCCAGCAGTCCCCTCCACGTC. This codes for CASSPLHV.

At least ten counts were recorded for this clonotype. The rearrangement links TRBV6-6 to TRBJ1-5; D is perhaps TRBD1 (6 bases). V gave up 7 bases and J gave up 0 bases, with 10 bases separating them. Per germline, CDR1 MNHNY and CDR2 SVGAGI (reference sequence). The CDR3 covers 14 residues. CDR3 sequence reads: CASTSGASNQPQHF. The CDR3 nucleotides are TGTGCCAGCACTTCAGGGGCTAGCAATCAGCCCCAGCATTTT.

The chain recombines TRBV24-1 with TRBJ2-2; 8 bases agree with TRBD1. This CDR3 spans 18 amino acids. Looked up from germline, CDR1 is KGHDR and CDR2 is SFDVKD. Trimming removed 3 bases from V and 1 base from J; junction bases left unmatched: 9. The CDR3 DNA sequence: TGTGCCACCAGTGATCAATATTCCGGGACAGGGAACACCGGGGAGCTGTTTTTT. As protein: CATSDQYSGTGNTGELFF.

This clonotype was counted many times. The genes are TRBV7-2 and TRBJ1-5; D is uncertain. Per the germline V gene, CDR1 is SGHTA and CDR2 is FQGNSA. The V end was cut by 4 bases, the J end by 5 bases, with 9 bases between. There are 13 residues in the CDR3. The CDR3 loop reads CASSWTQDQPQHF. The CDR3 coding sequence is TGTGCCAGCAGCTGGACTCAGGATCAGCCCCAGCATTTT. The full variable domain, completed using reference TRBV7-2 and TRBJ1-5, is GAGVSQSPSNKVTEKGKDVELRCDPISGHTALYWYRQSLGQGLEFLIYFQGNSAPDKSGLPSDRFSAERTGGSVSTLTIQRTQQEDSAVYLCASSWTQDQPQHFGDGTRLSIL.